Following are 31 T cell receptor beta chains from one sample sequenced in a study of T cells in Graves' hyperthyroidism and ophthalmopathy. RNA transcripts served as the template for amplifying TCR beta CDR3 regions. First-round RT-PCR of the TCR CDR3 relied on the HTBI primer set. TCRdb passed the multiplex PCR reads through MiXCR, listing each CDR3 protein once. The sample lists some 180,000 distinct CDR3 sequences; 17% were seen once. The sequenced sample consisted of blood. Source of these receptors: a woman aged 45-65 years with Graves' hyperthyroidism.

The chain recombines TRBV20-1 with TRBJ1-5; tentatively, D is TRBD1 (5 bases). CDR1 is DFQATT and CDR2 is SNEGSKA in the germline V gene (reference sequence). The CDR3 has 13 residues. The V end was cut by 6 bases, the J end by 7 bases, with 16 bases between. CDR3 sequence reads: CSATLGGRQPQHF. The DNA of the CDR3 is TGCAGTGCAACCCTTGGGGGGAGGCAGCCCCAGCATTTT.

This clonotype was detected many times. The V call is TRBV6-1, the J call TRBJ1-4; unclear D gene. V lost 6 bases to trimming and J lost 5 bases, with 13 bases between them. Germline loops: CDR1 MNHNS, CDR2 SASEGT. The CDR3 runs 14 residues. CDR3 coding DNA: TGTGCCAGCAGCCCAGGCTGGGGAAATGAAAAACTGTTTTTT. This translates into CASSPGWGNEKLFF.

This clonotype was detected ten times or more. This chain uses TRBV5-1 with TRBJ2-6, with no clear D. The V end lost 4 bases, the J end lost 1 base, and 6 bases lay between the germline ends. Looked up from germline, CDR1 is SGHRS and CDR2 is YFSETQ. The CDR3 is made up of 14 amino acids. In DNA, the CDR3 is TGCGCCAGCAGCCTCGAGTCTGGGGCCAACGTCCTGACTTTC. It is translated as CASSLESGANVLTF.

This rearrangement joins TRBV20-1 to TRBJ2-1, with a possible D match to TRBD2 (5 bases). Germline V gene sequence: CDR1 DFQATT, CDR2 SNEGSKA (reference sequence). The CDR3 is 16 amino acids. V lost 2 bases and J 5 bases, leaving 19 bases between the germline ends. CDR3: CSARFLSGTYNNEQFF. For the CDR3, the DNA is TGCAGTGCTAGATTTTTGTCGGGAACTTACAACAATGAGCAGTTCTTC.

The chain couples TRBV6-5 to TRBJ2-5; D call uncertain. This CDR3 spans 15 amino acids. Germline CDR1 and CDR2: MNHEY and SVGAGI. Trimming stripped 0 bases from V and 2 bases from J, with 10 bases between. The CDR3 DNA sequence: TGTGCCAGCAGTTACTCCCTGGGGATTCAAGAGACCCAGTACTTC. It encodes CASSYSLGIQETQYF.

This clonotype has a count of ten or more. This chain joins TRBV28 and TRBJ1-1; D possibly corresponds to TRBD1 (5 bases). The germline V and J ends were trimmed by 5 bases and 12 bases, with 13 bases remaining between them. CDR3 length equals 11 residues. The germline V gene encodes CDR1 MDHEN and CDR2 SYDVKM. CDR3 coding DNA: TGTGCCAGCAGTCTCAGAAAGGGACCTTTCTTT. Protein sequence: CASSLRKGPFF.

As to this clonotype: This may be a read error, as it is one base from a much larger clone. The chain is built from TRBV3-1 and TRBJ1-1; D is possibly TRBD1 (6 bases). This CDR3 is 14 amino acids long. The V gene's germline CDR1 is LGHDT and CDR2 YNNKEL (reference sequence). CDR3 residues: CTSSQAHQGSEAFF. The CDR3 bases are TGTACCAGCAGCCAAGCGCACCAGGGGTCCGAAGCTTTCTTT.

This clonotype has a count of ten or more. This chain connects TRBV12-3 or TRBV12-4 to TRBJ1-1, with a tentative D call TRBD1 (5 bases). V gave up 5 bases and J gave up 11 bases, with 12 bases separating them. The CDR3 is made up of 11 amino acids. The DNA for the CDR3 is TGTGCCAGCAGTCTCGGGGGTGGGGCTTTCTTT. It specifies CASSLGGGAFF.

This clonotype was counted ten times or more. The chain employs TRBV6-1 and TRBJ2-2; no clear D. The V end lost 11 bases, the J end lost 4 bases, and 17 bases lay between the germline ends. CDR3 size: 14 residues. In germline, CDR1 is MNHNS, CDR2 SASEGT. CDR3 nucleotides: TGTGCCGTTCGGCAGCCTCTAATCACCGGGGAGCTGTTTTTT. Protein product: CAVRQPLITGELFF.

There are many counts of this clonotype. The chain combines TRBV11-2 with TRBJ1-3; maybe TRBD1 (5 bases). The CDR3 runs to 15 residues. Trimming stripped 5 bases from V and 0 bases from J, with 11 bases between. Per germline, CDR1 SGHAT and CDR2 FQNNGV. The CDR3 coding sequence is TGTGCCAGCAGCAACCGACAGTACTCTGGAAACACCATATATTTT. Translation gives CASSNRQYSGNTIYF.

Many counts were recorded for this clonotype. The V gene is TRBV9, the J gene TRBJ2-7, with D possibly called TRBD1 or TRBD2 (6 bases each). The CDR3 contains 15 residues. Germline CDR1 SGDLS, CDR2 YYNGEE. The V and J ends lost 0 bases and 1 base respectively, with 11 bases between them. CDR3 amino acids: CASSVGGAASYEQYF. In DNA form, the CDR3 reads TGTGCCAGCAGCGTAGGGGGGGCCGCGTCCTACGAGCAGTACTTC. The variable domain in full, completed from reference TRBV9 and TRBJ2-7, reads DSGVTQTPKHLITATGQRVTLRCSPRSGDLSVYWYQQSLDQGLQFLIQYYNGEERAKGNILERFSAQQFPDLHSELNLSSLELGDSALYFCASSVGGAASYEQYFGPGTRLTVT.

There are many counts of this clonotype. This chain links TRBV7-2 with TRBJ1-4, with D unclear. The V end lost 0 bases, the J end lost 7 bases, and 9 bases lay between the germline ends. The germline V gene encodes CDR1 SGHTA and CDR2 FQGNSA. This CDR3 comprises 14 residues. CDR3: CASSLAPGFEKLFF. CDR3 nucleotides: TGTGCCAGCAGCTTAGCGCCGGGGTTTGAAAAACTGTTTTTT.

This clonotype occurred many times. The V call is TRBV7-3, the J call TRBJ2-1, with 9 bases aligning to TRBD2. The length of the CDR3 is 14 residues. The germline gives CDR1 SGHTA, CDR2 FQGTGA. V was clipped by 1 base and J by 9 bases; unmatched bases: 4. The CDR3 protein is CASSLIAGVSEQFF. Written as DNA, the CDR3 is TGTGCCAGCAGCTTAATAGCGGGGGTCTCTGAGCAGTTCTTC.

This clonotype was observed many times. The chain combines TRBV2 with TRBJ1-5; tentative D call: TRBD1 (6 bases). Between the trimmed V and J ends, which lost 6 bases and 0 bases, there was a span of 12 bases. This CDR3 has 15 residues. Germline loops: CDR1 SNHLY, CDR2 FYNNEI. In DNA, the CDR3 is TGTGCCAGCAGAGCCGACAGGACTAGCAATCAGCCCCAGCATTTT. It yields the protein CASRADRTSNQPQHF.

This clonotype was recorded many times. The chain combines TRBV29-1 with TRBJ2-7; 10 bases fit TRBD1. Losses at the gene ends were 6 bases for V and 3 bases for J; bases not matched to a gene: 8. Germline V CDR1 and CDR2: SQVTM, ANQGSEA. The CDR3 loop spans 14 amino acids. In DNA, the CDR3 is TGCAGCGTCGCCATGGGACAGGGGTACTACGAGCAGTACTTC. This gives the protein CSVAMGQGYYEQYF.

This clonotype has at least ten counts. The rearrangement uses TRBV3-1 and TRBJ2-4; D may match TRBD1 or TRBD2 (6 bases each). CDR3 length: 14 residues. Germline V gene lookup returns CDR1 LGHDT and CDR2 YNNKEL (reference sequence). Trimming pared 0 bases from V and 11 bases from J, leaving 14 bases between. The CDR3 nucleotides read TGTGCCAGCAGCCAAGAAGGGGGGTCCAGGGTTCAGTACTTC. It codes for CASSQEGGSRVQYF.

This clonotype was picked up many times. V usage is TRBV6-1 and J usage is TRBJ1-2; perhaps TRBD1 as D (6 bases). The V gene's germline CDR1 is MNHNS and CDR2 SASEGT. The CDR3 covers 15 residues. V was pared by 6 bases and J by 6 bases, with 20 bases between. The CDR3 DNA reads TGTGCCAGCAGATCCCCTGGGGGGGCTCTGAATGGCTACACCTTC. Translating gives CASRSPGGALNGYTF.

This clonotype was seen ten or more times. The V call is TRBV7-3, the J call TRBJ2-2; D gene ambiguous. There are 14 residues in the CDR3. The germline V gene has CDR1 SGHTA and CDR2 FQGTGA. The ends were cut back, 2 bases at V and 1 base at J, with 5 bases in the middle. The CDR3 region is CASSLAGNTGELFF. CDR3 coding DNA: TGTGCCAGCAGCTTAGCCGGGAACACCGGGGAGCTGTTTTTT.

The chain joins TRBV11-1 to TRBJ2-2, with 10 positions matching TRBD2. Losses at the gene ends were 5 bases for V and 3 bases for J; bases not matched to a gene: 6. CDR1 is SGHAT and CDR2 is FQDESV in the germline V gene (reference sequence). The CDR3 contains 16 residues. CDR3 nucleotides: TGTGCCAGCAGCACGTGGACTAGCGGAGACACCGGGGAGCTGTTTTTT. It encodes CASSTWTSGDTGELFF.

This clonotype turned up a few times. V and J are TRBV7-2 and TRBJ1-3; no firm D call. The CDR3 is 15 amino acids. The V and J ends lost 1 base and 2 bases respectively, with 9 bases between them. Germline V lookup: CDR1 SGHTA, CDR2 FQGNSA. The DNA for the CDR3 is TGTGCCAGCAGCTTAGAAAGGGTTACTGGAAACACCATATATTTT. It yields the protein CASSLERVTGNTIYF.

This clonotype has a count of ten or more. The chain carries TRBV7-9 and TRBJ1-1; TRBD1 agrees at 7 bases. CDR3 length: 14 residues. Germline V gene lookup returns CDR1 SEHNR and CDR2 FQNEAQ (reference sequence). The V gene end was trimmed by 1 base and the J gene end by 8 bases; junction bases not matched to a gene: 7. CDR3 in amino acids: CASSLGQGGMEAFF. The CDR3 nucleotides read TGTGCCAGCAGCTTAGGACAGGGTGGCATGGAAGCTTTCTTT.

Ten or more counts support this clonotype. The J gene is TRBJ1-3, the V gene TRBV12-3 or TRBV12-4; D might be TRBD1 (5 bases). This CDR3 spans 16 amino acids. The V end was cut by 3 bases, the J end by 0 bases, with 12 bases between. In DNA form, the CDR3 reads TGTGCCAGCAGTTTGGGGGGGGAAGGCTCTGGAAACACCATATATTTT. This codes for CASSLGGEGSGNTIYF.

The chain joins TRBV6-1 to TRBJ2-7, with D unresolved. The CDR3 has 12 amino acids. The germline gives CDR1 MNHNS, CDR2 SASEGT. The V and J ends lost 5 bases and 4 bases respectively, with 9 bases between them. The chain's CDR3 is CASSTPGYEQYF. DNA of the CDR3: TGTGCCAGCAGTACCCCCGGGTACGAGCAGTACTTC.

Ten or more counts support this clonotype. The gene calls are TRBV9 and TRBJ1-5; TRBD1 matches at 8 bases. CDR3 length: 14 residues. The junction had 5 bases not matched to a gene; V was cut back by 5 bases and J by 4 bases. Germline lookup yields CDR1 SGDLS and CDR2 YYNGEE. CDR3: CASSRTGINQPQHF. CDR3 DNA sequence: TGTGCCAGCAGTAGGACAGGGATTAATCAGCCCCAGCATTTT.

This clonotype was picked up many times. The chain has TRBV12-3 or TRBV12-4 and TRBJ2-1; 13 nucleotides line up with TRBD2. The CDR3 contains 17 residues. V trimming: 6 bases; J trimming: 2 bases; junction bases outside the gene matches: 7. The CDR3 spells CASSTSGGVGTYNEQFF. The CDR3 DNA is TGTGCCAGCAGCACTAGCGGGGGGGTAGGCACCTACAATGAGCAGTTCTTC.

This clonotype was seen many times. J is TRBJ2-1 and V is TRBV27, with D perhaps matching TRBD1 (5 bases). CDR1 is MNHEY and CDR2 is SMNVEV in the germline V gene (reference sequence). V shed 5 bases and J shed 10 bases, with 12 bases lying between them. The CDR3 is 12 residues long. CDR3 DNA sequence: TGTGCCAGCAGTCCCCGGAAGGGGGAGCAGTTCTTC. Its protein is CASSPRKGEQFF.

This clonotype was counted at least ten times. This sequence joins TRBV19 and TRBJ1-2; TRBD1 matches 11 bases. Germline lookup yields CDR1 LNHDA and CDR2 SQIVND (reference sequence). The junction had 15 bases not matched to a gene; V was cut back by 7 bases and J by 8 bases. CDR3 length: 16 residues. CDR3 sequence reads: CASIWTGGLSLEGYTF. CDR3 nucleotides: TGTGCCAGTATTTGGACAGGGGGCCTATCCCTTGAAGGCTACACCTTC.

This clonotype was picked up many times. CDR3 in DNA: TGTGCCAGCAGTTTTACAGGGGACACTGAAGCTTTCTTT. It specifies CASSFTGDTEAFF. The V and J genes are TRBV27 and TRBJ1-1; 7 nucleotides line up with TRBD1. This CDR3 has 13 amino acids. CDR1 is MNHEY and CDR2 is SMNVEV in the germline V gene (reference sequence). J gave up 3 bases and V 3 bases, and 1 base lay outside the gene matches.

Relative to its sample, this clonotype is large. The chain couples TRBV2 to TRBJ2-1, with a weak D call TRBD2 (5 bases). There are 13 residues in the CDR3. The V gene lost 6 bases and the J gene lost 5 bases, with 11 bases spanning the gap. CDR1 is SNHLY, CDR2 FYNNEI, per germline. In nucleotides, the CDR3 is TGTGCCAGCAGCCTGGACTTTCACAATGAGCAGTTCTTC. The encoded protein is CASSLDFHNEQFF.

This clonotype was recorded at least ten times. The genes are TRBV13 and TRBJ2-7, with D perhaps TRBD1 (7 bases). This CDR3 contains 13 residues. V shed 0 bases and J shed 7 bases, with 10 bases lying between them. Germline V CDR1 and CDR2: PRHDT, FYEKMQ (reference sequence). CDR3 region: CASSLGSGGEQYF. CDR3 in DNA: TGTGCCAGCAGCTTAGGCTCAGGGGGGGAGCAGTACTTC. Complete variable domain (other parts from reference TRBV13 and TRBJ2-7): AAGVIQSPRHLIKEKRETATLKCYPIPRHDTVYWYQQGPGQDPQFLISFYEKMQSDKGSIPDRFSAQQFSDYHSELNMSSLELGDSALYFCASSLGSGGEQYFGPGTRLTVT.

This clonotype has ten or more counts. This chain uses TRBV19 with TRBJ2-2; maybe TRBD2 (5 bases). Germline CDR1 and CDR2: LNHDA and SQIVND (reference sequence). The CDR3 consists of 15 residues. V lost 3 bases to trimming and J lost 5 bases, with 13 bases between them. The CDR3 DNA reads as TGTGCCAGTAGTATGCGAGCTAGCCCAACCGGGGAGCTGTTTTTT. Amino acids: CASSMRASPTGELFF.